Following are 27 T cell receptor beta chains from one sample sequenced in a study of shared clonotypes between healthy human individuals. The protocol was immunoSEQ multiplex PCR, while the TCRdb copy is restricted to in-frame clones and leaves out a portion. The table has millions of clones, 90% to 95% seen once; the top ten hold roughly 0.15%. Sequenced input: naive CD4+ T cells sorted from blood. As to subset: CD45RA+ positively selected. These receptors originate from a man between 18 and 35 years old in good health.

With respect to this clone: This CDR3 is also generated by other DNA sequences in the sample. This chain joins TRBV18 and TRBJ2-3; no clear D gene. The V and J ends lost 6 bases and 0 bases respectively, with 7 bases between them. The CDR3 totals 13 residues. Germline loops: CDR1 KGHSH, CDR2 LQKENI. The CDR3 DNA follows: TGTGCCAGCTCGCCGGAGAGCACAGATACGCAGTATTTT. This gives the protein CASSPESTDTQYF.

CDR3 amino acids: CATSREGLYNEQFF. The CDR3 nucleotides read TGTGCCACCAGCAGAGAAGGCCTTTACAATGAGCAGTTCTTC. V gene TRBV15 combines with J gene TRBJ2-1, with no clear D. The CDR3 extends over 14 amino acids. CDR1 is LNHNV, CDR2 YYDKDF, per germline (reference sequence). V lost 0 bases and J 4 bases, leaving 7 bases between the germline ends.

The chain has TRBV5-1 and TRBJ2-5; D is perhaps TRBD2 (5 bases). This CDR3 spans 15 amino acids. V lost 7 bases to trimming and J lost 2 bases, with 18 bases between them. CDR1 SGHRS and CDR2 YFSETQ come from the germline V gene. The DNA for the CDR3 is TGCGCCAGCGGCTGGGTACCCAGCGGACAAGAGACCCAGTACTTC. Its protein is CASGWVPSGQETQYF.

The chain is built from TRBV7-9 and TRBJ2-5, with D possibly called TRBD1 or TRBD2 (6 bases each). V was shortened by 4 bases and J by 0 bases, with 12 bases between the two germline ends. Per germline, CDR1 SEHNR and CDR2 FQNEAQ (reference sequence). CDR3 size: 15 residues. The CDR3 reads CASSSLRDNQETQYF. The CDR3 coding sequence is TGTGCCAGCAGCTCCTTGCGGGACAACCAAGAGACCCAGTACTTC.

The chain employs TRBV28 and TRBJ1-5; D might be TRBD1 (5 bases). The germline V gene encodes CDR1 MDHEN and CDR2 SYDVKM. This CDR3 contains 14 residues. The CDR3 spells CATQGRLGNQPQHF. CDR3 nucleotide sequence: TGTGCTACGCAGGGTCGACTAGGGAATCAGCCCCAGCATTTT.

This rearrangement joins TRBV19 to TRBJ2-1; D is unclear. V was shortened by 7 bases and J by 6 bases, with 16 bases between the two germline ends. CDR1 is LNHDA and CDR2 is SQIVND in the germline V gene (reference sequence). This CDR3 has 14 residues. CDR3 in DNA: TGTGCCAGTAAACCCTCCCCGGTGGGCAATGAGCAGTTCTTC. Amino acid sequence: CASKPSPVGNEQFF.

Remarks on this clone: The same CDR3 can be traced to other DNA sequences in this sample. The V and J genes are TRBV5-1 and TRBJ2-1, with TRBD1 identical over 7 bases. Trimming at V came to 0 bases and at J to 3 bases, leaving 3 bases not matched to a gene. Germline V gene lookup returns CDR1 SGHRS and CDR2 YFSETQ. This CDR3 spans 15 amino acids. The CDR3 sequence: CASSLAGTDYNEQFF. CDR3 bases: TGCGCCAGCAGCTTGGCCGGGACAGACTACAATGAGCAGTTCTTC.

The J gene is TRBJ2-3, the V gene TRBV6-1; possible D gene TRBD2, 6 bases. The germline V gene has CDR1 MNHNS and CDR2 SASEGT. Trimming took 2 bases from V and 6 from J, leaving 12 bases between them. This CDR3 is 14 amino acids long. The CDR3, as DNA: TGTGCCAGCAGTGAAAGACTAGAGAGGGATACGCAGTATTTT. It codes for CASSERLERDTQYF.

V usage is TRBV19 and J usage is TRBJ2-2; 12 bases agree with TRBD1. This CDR3 contains 17 residues. Trimming removed 4 bases from V and 4 bases from J; junction bases left unmatched: 7. Germline V gene sequence: CDR1 LNHDA, CDR2 SQIVND (reference sequence). The CDR3 sequence: CASSTGTGGAGTGELFF. The CDR3 coding sequence is TGTGCCAGTAGTACCGGGACAGGGGGCGCGGGCACCGGGGAGCTGTTTTTT. Filled out from reference TRBV19 and TRBJ2-2, the complete variable domain reads DGGITQSPKYLFRKEGQNVTLSCEQNLNHDAMYWYRQDPGQGLRLIYYSQIVNDFQKGDIAEGYSVSREKKESFPLTVTSAQKNPTAFYLCASSTGTGGAGTGELFFGEGSRLTVL.

The V and J genes are TRBV4-1 and TRBJ1-4; D is perhaps TRBD1 (6 bases). Trimming stripped 2 bases from V and 5 bases from J, with 18 bases between. The CDR3 runs 17 residues. CDR1 and CDR2 from the germline V gene are MGHRA and YSYEKL. The CDR3 is CASSQQESGAANEKLFF. The CDR3 nucleotides are TGCGCCAGCAGCCAACAAGAGTCGGGGGCAGCGAATGAAAAACTGTTTTTT.

The V and J genes are TRBV30 and TRBJ2-7; D not certain. The CDR3 runs 11 residues. Germline V CDR1 and CDR2: GTSNPN, SVGIG (reference sequence). Trimming cost V 5 bases and J 5 bases, with 10 bases left between them. In DNA, the CDR3 is TGTGCCTGGGGCCTAGGAAACGAGCAGTACTTC. It translates to CAWGLGNEQYF.

The rearrangement joins TRBV15 to TRBJ2-5; no clear D. The CDR3 is made up of 12 amino acids. The V gene lost 9 bases and the J gene lost 4 bases, with 12 bases spanning the gap. Germline values: CDR1 LNHNV, CDR2 YYDKDF (reference sequence). This chain's CDR3 is CATAKTGETQYF. CDR3 nucleotide sequence: TGTGCCACTGCCAAGACGGGAGAGACCCAGTACTTC.

The chain couples TRBV6-1 to TRBJ2-2; D might be TRBD1 (6 bases). The CDR3 totals 15 residues. Germline V CDR1 and CDR2: MNHNS, SASEGT. With 6 bases removed from V and 1 base from J, the gap between germline ends came to 12 bases. The CDR3 DNA sequence: TGTGCCAGCAGCCGACCAGGGGTGAACACCGGGGAGCTGTTTTTT. The encoded protein is CASSRPGVNTGELFF.

With respect to this clone: Other DNA variants within this sample encode the same CDR3. The genes are TRBV10-3 and TRBJ2-7, with D possibly being TRBD2 (5 bases). CDR1 and CDR2 (germline): ENHRY, SYGVKD. The CDR3 covers 12 residues. Trimming shortened V by 8 bases and J by 2 bases, and 10 bases separated the two germline ends. The CDR3 reads CAIRTGTYEQYF. In nucleotides, the CDR3 is TGTGCCATCCGGACCGGGACCTACGAGCAGTACTTC.

This clone was found once. The chain links TRBV4-1 to TRBJ1-1; 8 bases are shared with TRBD1. There are 18 residues in the CDR3. Unmatched junction bases numbered 10, after V lost 0 bases and J lost 1 base. Germline V gene lookup returns CDR1 MGHRA and CDR2 YSYEKL. The CDR3 region is CASSQDRWQGAKNTEAFF. CDR3 sequence (DNA): TGCGCCAGCAGCCAAGATCGGTGGCAGGGGGCCAAGAACACTGAAGCTTTCTTT.

The V call is TRBV4-3, the J call TRBJ2-5; D unclear. This CDR3 contains 15 residues. V lost 0 bases to trimming and J lost 2 bases, with 10 bases between them. CDR1 and CDR2 from the germline V gene are LGHNA and YSLEER. The CDR3 region has the DNA TGCGCCAGCAGCCAAGAGGCAGGATCTCAAGAGACCCAGTACTTC. Translated: CASSQEAGSQETQYF.

The chain employs TRBV6-5 and TRBJ2-7; possibly TRBD2 for D (5 bases). The CDR3 has 11 residues. Germline lookup yields CDR1 MNHEY and CDR2 SVGAGI. The V and J ends lost 5 bases and 9 bases respectively, with 11 bases between them. CDR3 bases: TGTGCCAGCAGTGACCGGGGAGTGCAGTACTTC. It is translated as CASSDRGVQYF.

This chain uses TRBV30 with TRBJ2-1, with D perhaps given as TRBD1 or TRBD2 (5 bases each). The CDR3 spans 11 residues. Trimming stripped 5 bases from V and 12 bases from J, with 14 bases between. The germline V gene encodes CDR1 GTSNPN and CDR2 SVGIG (reference sequence). CDR3 amino acids: CAWEGNGAQFF. The CDR3 nucleotides read TGTGCCTGGGAGGGGAACGGGGCGCAGTTCTTC.

V is TRBV4-1 and J is TRBJ1-2, with 7 bases that match TRBD1. This CDR3 is built from 14 residues. The V segment lost 5 bases and the J segment 7 bases; nucleotides outside the gene matches: 10. Germline V gene sequence: CDR1 MGHRA, CDR2 YSYEKL. The chain's CDR3 is CASSARQGPIGYTF. For the CDR3, the DNA is TGCGCCAGCAGCGCCCGACAGGGCCCAATTGGCTACACCTTC.

The V gene is TRBV6-1, the J gene TRBJ2-5, with 12 bases fitting TRBD1. V shed 3 bases, J shed 4 bases, and the junction held 9 bases outside the gene matches. CDR3 length equals 17 residues. Germline-derived CDR1 and CDR2 are MNHNS and SASEGT. CDR3 coding DNA: TGTGCCAGCAGTGACGGTTGGGGACAGGGGGCGCGAGAGACCCAGTACTTC. Translated: CASSDGWGQGARETQYF.

The J gene is TRBJ2-1, the V gene TRBV2; 9 positions agree with TRBD2. Unmatched junction bases numbered 7, after V lost 6 bases and J lost 4 bases. CDR1 is SNHLY, CDR2 FYNNEI, per germline. The CDR3 extends over 15 amino acids. The CDR3 bases are TGTGCCAGCAGGGATATAGCGGGGGTATACAATGAGCAGTTCTTC. It is translated as CASRDIAGVYNEQFF.

A remark on this clone: The same CDR3 is also encoded by other DNA sequences in this sample. The V call is TRBV6-5, the J call TRBJ2-1, with no clear D. V lost 6 bases, J lost 10 bases, and 10 bases lay in between. The V gene's germline CDR1 is MNHEY and CDR2 SVGAGI. CDR3 length: 11 residues. For the CDR3, the DNA is TGTGCCAGCAGATCCGTGGGCGAGCAGTTCTTC. Translating it yields CASRSVGEQFF.

The V call is TRBV28, the J call TRBJ1-6, with D perhaps matching TRBD1 (5 bases). V lost 7 bases and J 11 bases, leaving 21 bases between the germline ends. The germline CDR1 and CDR2 sequences are MDHEN and SYDVKM. The CDR3 runs to 15 residues. Written as DNA, the CDR3 is TGTGCCAGCATCCCCTCTCAGGGCCACTTAGCACCCCTCCACTTT. Translation gives CASIPSQGHLAPLHF.

The chain couples TRBV10-3 to TRBJ2-1, with 9 bases matching TRBD1. CDR1 and CDR2 (germline): ENHRY, SYGVKD. The CDR3 totals 14 residues. The trim removed 10 bases at V and 6 bases at J, leaving 10 bases unmatched. The CDR3 loop reads CATAPGQGFNEQFF. In DNA, the CDR3 is TGTGCCACCGCTCCGGGACAGGGCTTCAATGAGCAGTTCTTC.

Details on this clone: Germline and junction disagree at one end, which may indicate a read error. This chain connects TRBV7-7 to TRBJ1-4, with unresolved D. This CDR3 is built from 13 residues. Germline CDR1 reads SSHAT; CDR2 reads FNYEAQ (reference sequence). This chain's CDR3 is CASSLAIGEKLFF. In DNA form, the CDR3 reads TGTGCTAGCAGCTTAGCGATAGGCGAAAAACTGTTTTTT.

CDR3 bases: TGTGCCTGGGGACGTGGAGGGGGCGACGAGCAGTACTTC. Amino acid sequence: CAWGRGGGDEQYF. V is TRBV30 and J is TRBJ2-7; possibly TRBD1 for D (7 bases). V dropped 5 bases and J dropped 5 bases, with 16 bases sitting between them. This CDR3 comprises 13 residues. Germline-derived CDR1 and CDR2 are GTSNPN and SVGIG (reference sequence). Drawing the rest from reference TRBV30 and TRBJ2-7, the complete variable domain is SQTIHQWPATLVQPVGSPLSLECTVEGTSNPNLYWYRQAAGRGLQLLFYSVGIGQISSEVPQNLSASRPQDRQFILSSKKLLLSDSGFYLCAWGRGGGDEQYFGPGTRLTVT.

This chain joins TRBV5-5 and TRBJ1-1; 9 nucleotides agree with TRBD1. With 1 base clipped from V and 8 bases from J, the junction kept 15 bases outside the gene matches. The V gene's germline CDR1 is SGHKS and CDR2 YYEKEE (reference sequence). The CDR3 is 17 residues long. The CDR3 is CASSLRDREVRGGEAFF. The CDR3 coding sequence is TGTGCCAGCAGCTTGAGGGACAGGGAGGTCCGGGGTGGCGAAGCTTTCTTT.